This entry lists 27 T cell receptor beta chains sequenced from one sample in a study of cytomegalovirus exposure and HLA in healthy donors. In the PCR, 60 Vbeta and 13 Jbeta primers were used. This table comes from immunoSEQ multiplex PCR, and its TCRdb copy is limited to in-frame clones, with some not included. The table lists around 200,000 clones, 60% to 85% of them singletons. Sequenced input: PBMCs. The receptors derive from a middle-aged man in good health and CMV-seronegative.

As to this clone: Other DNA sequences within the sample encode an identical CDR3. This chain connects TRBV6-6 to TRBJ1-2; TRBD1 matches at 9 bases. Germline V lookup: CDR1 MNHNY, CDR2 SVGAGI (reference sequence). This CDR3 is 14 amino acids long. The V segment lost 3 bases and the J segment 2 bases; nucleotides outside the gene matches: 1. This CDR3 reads CASSYGTGNYGYTF. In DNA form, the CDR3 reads TGTGCCAGCAGTTATGGGACAGGGAACTATGGCTACACCTTC.

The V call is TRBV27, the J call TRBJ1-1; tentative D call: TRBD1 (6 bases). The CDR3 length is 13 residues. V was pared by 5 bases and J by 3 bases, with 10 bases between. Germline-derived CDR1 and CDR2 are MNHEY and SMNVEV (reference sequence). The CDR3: CASSPGADTEAFF. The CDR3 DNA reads TGTGCCAGCAGTCCAGGGGCGGACACTGAAGCTTTCTTT.

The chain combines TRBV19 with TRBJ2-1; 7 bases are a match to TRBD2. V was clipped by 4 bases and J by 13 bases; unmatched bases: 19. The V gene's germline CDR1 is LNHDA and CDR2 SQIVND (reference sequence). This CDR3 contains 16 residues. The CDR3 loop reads CASSTILAATGIEQFF. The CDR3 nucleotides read TGTGCCAGTAGTACAATCCTAGCGGCCACAGGCATAGAACAGTTCTTC.

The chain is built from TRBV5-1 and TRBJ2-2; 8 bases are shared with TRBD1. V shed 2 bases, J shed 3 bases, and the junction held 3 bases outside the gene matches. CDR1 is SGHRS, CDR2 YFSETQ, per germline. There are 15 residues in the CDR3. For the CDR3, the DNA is TGCGCCAGCAGCTTTGGACAGGGTGACACCGGGGAGCTGTTTTTT. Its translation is CASSFGQGDTGELFF.

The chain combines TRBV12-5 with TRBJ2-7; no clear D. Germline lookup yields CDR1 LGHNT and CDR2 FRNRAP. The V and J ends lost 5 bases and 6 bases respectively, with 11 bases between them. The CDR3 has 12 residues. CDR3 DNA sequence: TGTGCTAGTGGTCCCTTTAGTGGCGAGCAGTACTTC. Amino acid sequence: CASGPFSGEQYF.

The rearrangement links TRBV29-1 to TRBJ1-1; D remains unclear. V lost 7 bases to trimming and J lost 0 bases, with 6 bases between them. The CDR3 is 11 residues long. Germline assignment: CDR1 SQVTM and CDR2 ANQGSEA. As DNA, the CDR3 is TGCAGCGCAACGGTGAACACTGAAGCTTTCTTT. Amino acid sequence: CSATVNTEAFF.

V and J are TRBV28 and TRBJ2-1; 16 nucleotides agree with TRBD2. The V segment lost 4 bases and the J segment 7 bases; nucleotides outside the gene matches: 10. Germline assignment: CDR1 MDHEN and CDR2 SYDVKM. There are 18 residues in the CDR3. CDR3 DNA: TGTGCCAGCAGTTCCCCGCGGGGGACTAGCGGGAGGGGAAATGAGCAGTTCTTC. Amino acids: CASSSPRGTSGRGNEQFF. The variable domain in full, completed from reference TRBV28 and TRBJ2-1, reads DVKVTQSSRYLVKRTGEKVFLECVQDMDHENMFWYRQDPGLGLRLIYFSYDVKMKEKGDIPEGYSVSREKKERFSLILESASTNQTSMYLCASSSPRGTSGRGNEQFFGPGTRLTVL.

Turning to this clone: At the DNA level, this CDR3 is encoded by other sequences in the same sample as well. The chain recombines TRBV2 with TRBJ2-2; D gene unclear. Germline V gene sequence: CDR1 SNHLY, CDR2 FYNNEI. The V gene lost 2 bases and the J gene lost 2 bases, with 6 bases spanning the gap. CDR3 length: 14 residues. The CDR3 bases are TGTGCCAGCAGTGAAACCAGAAACACCGGGGAGCTGTTTTTT. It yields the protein CASSETRNTGELFF.

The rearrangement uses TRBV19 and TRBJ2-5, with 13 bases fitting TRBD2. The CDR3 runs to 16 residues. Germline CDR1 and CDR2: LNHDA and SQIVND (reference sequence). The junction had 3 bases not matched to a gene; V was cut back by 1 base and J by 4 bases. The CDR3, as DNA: TGTGCCAGTAGTATAGGCAGGACTAGCGGGGGAGAGACCCAGTACTTC. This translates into CASSIGRTSGGETQYF.

The DNA for the CDR3 is TGTGCCAGCAGCCCAGCACTAGCGGGGAGCACAGATACGCAGTATTTT. Translating it yields CASSPALAGSTDTQYF. The chain links TRBV4-2 to TRBJ2-3; TRBD2 aligns across 10 bases. The trim removed 4 bases at V and 0 bases at J, leaving 4 bases unmatched. The CDR3 is 16 residues long. Germline V gene data show CDR1 as LGHNA and CDR2 as YNFKEQ.

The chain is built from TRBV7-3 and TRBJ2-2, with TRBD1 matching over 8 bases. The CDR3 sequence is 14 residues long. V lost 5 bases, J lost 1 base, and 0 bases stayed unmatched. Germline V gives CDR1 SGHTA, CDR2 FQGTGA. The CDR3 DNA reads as TGTGCCAGCAGCGGGACAGGGAACACCGGGGAGCTGTTTTTT. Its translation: CASSGTGNTGELFF.

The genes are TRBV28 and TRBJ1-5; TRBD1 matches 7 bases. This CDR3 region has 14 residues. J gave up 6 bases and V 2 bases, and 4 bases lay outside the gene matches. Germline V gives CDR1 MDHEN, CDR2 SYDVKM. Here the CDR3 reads CASSLGQASQPQHF. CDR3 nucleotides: TGTGCCAGCAGTTTAGGACAGGCGAGTCAGCCCCAGCATTTT.

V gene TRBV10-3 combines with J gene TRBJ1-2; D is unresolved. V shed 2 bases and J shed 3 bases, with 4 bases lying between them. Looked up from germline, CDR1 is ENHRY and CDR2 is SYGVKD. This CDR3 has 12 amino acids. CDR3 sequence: CAISETDYGYTF. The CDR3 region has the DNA TGTGCCATCAGTGAGACGGACTATGGCTACACCTTC.

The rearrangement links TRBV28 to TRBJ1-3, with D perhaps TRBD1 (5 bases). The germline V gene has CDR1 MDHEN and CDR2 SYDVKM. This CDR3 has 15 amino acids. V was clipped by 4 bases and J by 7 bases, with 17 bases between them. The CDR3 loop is CASSWARGLGNTIYF. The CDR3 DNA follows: TGTGCCAGCAGTTGGGCCCGGGGGTTGGGGAACACCATATATTTT.

The CDR3 is CASKTGTAKGGELFF. The CDR3 region has the DNA TGTGCCAGCAAAACCGGGACAGCGAAGGGAGGGGAGCTGTTTTTT. The genes are TRBV28 and TRBJ2-2; 7 nucleotides line up with TRBD1. This CDR3 spans 15 amino acids. Losses at the gene ends were 7 bases for V and 8 bases for J; bases not matched to a gene: 13. CDR1 is MDHEN and CDR2 is SYDVKM in the germline V gene.

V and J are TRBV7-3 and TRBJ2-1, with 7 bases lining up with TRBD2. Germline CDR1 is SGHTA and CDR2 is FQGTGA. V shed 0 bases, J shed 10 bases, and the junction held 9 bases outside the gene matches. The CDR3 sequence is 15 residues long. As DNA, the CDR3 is TGTGCCAGCAGCTTAACGTCGGGGGGAGGGAAGGAGCAGTTCTTC. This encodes CASSLTSGGGKEQFF.

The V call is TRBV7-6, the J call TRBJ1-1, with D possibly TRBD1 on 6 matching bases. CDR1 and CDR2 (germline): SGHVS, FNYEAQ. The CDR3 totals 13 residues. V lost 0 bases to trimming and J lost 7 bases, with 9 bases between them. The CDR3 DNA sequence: TGTGCCAGCAGCTTAGCGAGGGGGGGTGAAGCTTTCTTT. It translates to CASSLARGGEAFF.

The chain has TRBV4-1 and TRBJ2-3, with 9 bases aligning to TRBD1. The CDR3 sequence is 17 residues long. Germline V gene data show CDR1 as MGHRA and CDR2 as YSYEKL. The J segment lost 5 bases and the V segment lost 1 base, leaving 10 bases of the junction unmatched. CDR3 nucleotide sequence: TGCGCCAGCAGCCAAGCCGGGACAGGGAGGGCAAAAGATACGCAGTATTTT. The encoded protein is CASSQAGTGRAKDTQYF.

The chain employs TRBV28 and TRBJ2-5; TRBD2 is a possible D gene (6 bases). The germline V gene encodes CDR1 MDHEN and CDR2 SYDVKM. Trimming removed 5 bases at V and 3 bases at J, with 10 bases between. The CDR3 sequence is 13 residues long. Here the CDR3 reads CASSELAEETQYF. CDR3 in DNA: TGTGCCAGCAGTGAATTAGCGGAAGAGACCCAGTACTTC.

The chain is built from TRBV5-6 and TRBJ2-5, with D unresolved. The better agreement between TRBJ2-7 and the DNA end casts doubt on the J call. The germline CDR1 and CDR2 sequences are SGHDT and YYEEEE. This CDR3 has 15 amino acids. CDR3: CASSPGRSLSYEQYF. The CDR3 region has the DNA TGTGCCAGCAGCCCTGGGCGATCCCTCTCCTACGAGCAGTACTTC.

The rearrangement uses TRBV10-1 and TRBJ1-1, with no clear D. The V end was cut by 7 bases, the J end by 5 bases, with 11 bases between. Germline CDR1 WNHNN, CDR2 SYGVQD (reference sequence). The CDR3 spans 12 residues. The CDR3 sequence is CASIAKETEAFF. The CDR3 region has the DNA TGCGCCAGCATAGCCAAGGAGACTGAAGCTTTCTTT.

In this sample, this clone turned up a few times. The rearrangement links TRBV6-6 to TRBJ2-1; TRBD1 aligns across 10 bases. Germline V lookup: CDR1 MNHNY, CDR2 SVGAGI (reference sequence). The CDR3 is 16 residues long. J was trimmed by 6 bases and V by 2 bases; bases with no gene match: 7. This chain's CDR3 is CASSYRGQGERNEQFF. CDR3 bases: TGTGCCAGCAGTTACCGTGGACAGGGGGAACGCAATGAGCAGTTCTTC.

The CDR3 sequence: CASSFRTDQETQYF. Here the CDR3 DNA reads TGTGCCAGCAGCTTTCGGACAGACCAAGAGACCCAGTACTTC. The V and J genes are TRBV5-4 and TRBJ2-5; D is perhaps TRBD1 (6 bases). The CDR3 length is 14 residues. The germline CDR1 and CDR2 sequences are SGHNT and YYREEE (reference sequence). Trimming shortened V by 2 bases and J by 0 bases, and 8 bases separated the two germline ends. Variable domain in full (rest from reference TRBV5-4 and TRBJ2-5): ETGVTQSPTHLIKTRGQQVTLRCSSQSGHNTVSWYQQALGQGPQFIFQYYREEENGRGNFPPRFSGLQFPNYSSELNVNALELDDSALYLCASSFRTDQETQYFGPGTRLLVL.

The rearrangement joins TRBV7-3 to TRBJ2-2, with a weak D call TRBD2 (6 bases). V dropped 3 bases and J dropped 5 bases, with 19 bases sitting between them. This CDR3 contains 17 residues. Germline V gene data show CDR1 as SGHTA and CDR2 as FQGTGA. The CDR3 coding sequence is TGTGCCAGCAGCTTTGGGGGGAGCGGGCCTTCTACCGGGGAGCTGTTTTTT. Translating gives CASSFGGSGPSTGELFF.

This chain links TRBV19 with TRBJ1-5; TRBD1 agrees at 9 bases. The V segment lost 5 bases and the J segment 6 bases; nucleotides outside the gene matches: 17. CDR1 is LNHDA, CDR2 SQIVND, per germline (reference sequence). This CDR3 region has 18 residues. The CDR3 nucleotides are TGTGCCAGTAGTCCCAGGACAGGGGTTGTCAATTTAGGTCAGCCCCAGCATTTT. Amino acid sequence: CASSPRTGVVNLGQPQHF.

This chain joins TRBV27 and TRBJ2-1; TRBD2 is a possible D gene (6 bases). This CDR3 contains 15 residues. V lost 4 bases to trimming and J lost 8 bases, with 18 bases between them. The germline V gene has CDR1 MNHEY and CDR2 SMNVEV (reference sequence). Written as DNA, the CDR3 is TGTGCCAGCAGTTGGGAAGCGGGCCACGGGGATGAGCAGTTCTTC. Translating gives CASSWEAGHGDEQFF.

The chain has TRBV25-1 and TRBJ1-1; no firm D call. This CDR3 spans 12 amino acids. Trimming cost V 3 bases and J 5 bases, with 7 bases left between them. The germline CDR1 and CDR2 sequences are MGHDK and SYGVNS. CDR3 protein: CASSDWETEAFF. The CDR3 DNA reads TGTGCCAGCAGTGATTGGGAGACTGAAGCTTTCTTT.